The 27 T cell receptor beta chains listed next were all sequenced from one sample in a study of blood T cells in healthy people across ages. A second about 6 to 12 cycle PCR used barcoded and J-beta primers. TCRdb passed the 5' RACE reads through MiXCR, listing each CDR3 protein once. The sample shows approximately 1,700,000 distinct CDR3 sequences, approximately 39% of them seen only once. The sequencing sample was made of blood. These receptor sequences come from a human donor in good health.

This clonotype was recorded a few times. The chain recombines TRBV7-2 with TRBJ2-5; 7 positions agree with TRBD1. V gave up 6 bases and J gave up 4 bases; unmatched junction bases: 11. CDR3 length equals 15 residues. Germline CDR1 SGHTA, CDR2 FQGNSA. The CDR3 spells CASRKNRGHPETQYF. Written as DNA, the CDR3 is TGTGCCAGCAGAAAAAACAGGGGCCACCCAGAGACCCAGTACTTC.

CDR3 nucleotide sequence: TGTGCCACCAGTGAACCAGGGATTGAAAAACTGTTTTTT. It specifies CATSEPGIEKLFF. This sequence joins TRBV24-1 and TRBJ1-4; tentatively, D is TRBD1 (5 bases). V was shortened by 4 bases and J by 7 bases, with 9 bases between the two germline ends. CDR3 length: 13 residues. Germline values: CDR1 KGHDR, CDR2 SFDVKD.

This clonotype turned up a few times. The chain employs TRBV5-1 and TRBJ2-1; no definite D call. The CDR3 is 15 amino acids. CDR1 is SGHRS, CDR2 YFSETQ, per germline. V shed 7 bases and J shed 0 bases, with 14 bases lying between them. The CDR3 DNA reads TGCGCCAGCCGGCCCGGCCCTAGCTCCTACAATGAGCAGTTCTTC. It encodes CASRPGPSSYNEQFF. Combining the CDR3 with reference TRBV5-1 and TRBJ2-1 gives the whole variable domain KAGVTQTPRYLIKTRGQQVTLSCSPISGHRSVSWYQQTPGQGLQFLFEYFSETQRNKGNFPGRFSGRQFSNSRSEMNVSTLELGDSALYLCASRPGPSSYNEQFFGPGTRLTVL.

This sequence joins TRBV24-1 and TRBJ1-2; maybe TRBD1 (6 bases). The CDR3 spans 14 residues. Germline V lookup: CDR1 KGHDR, CDR2 SFDVKD. The V end lost 6 bases, the J end lost 4 bases, and 14 bases lay between the germline ends. The CDR3 bases are TGTGCCACCAGTACCGCGGGACAAGGCTATGGCTACACCTTC. This translates into CATSTAGQGYGYTF.

V usage is TRBV7-8 and J usage is TRBJ2-4; D unresolved. CDR3 length: 15 amino acids. CDR1 is SGHVS, CDR2 FQNEAQ, per germline. The germline V and J ends were trimmed by 3 bases and 6 bases, with 15 bases remaining between them. The CDR3 DNA sequence: TGTGCCAGCAGCTTCTCCCGAACCGTTTTAAACATTCAGTACTTC. Translation gives CASSFSRTVLNIQYF.

The chain joins TRBV10-3 to TRBJ2-3, with a possible D match to TRBD2 (5 bases). Trimming stripped 5 bases from V and 4 bases from J, with 13 bases between. Germline assignment: CDR1 ENHRY and CDR2 SYGVKD. The CDR3 extends over 14 amino acids. CDR3 region: CAISRKTGADTQYF. In DNA form, the CDR3 reads TGTGCCATCAGTAGGAAAACCGGGGCAGATACGCAGTATTTT.

The V call is TRBV2, the J call TRBJ1-2; the D is unclear. The V gene's germline CDR1 is SNHLY and CDR2 FYNNEI. V gave up 3 bases and J gave up 8 bases, with 10 bases separating them. This CDR3 is built from 12 residues. The CDR3 nucleotides read TGTGCCAGCAGTGACTACGGGCTCGGCTACACCTTC. Its translation is CASSDYGLGYTF.

This rearrangement joins TRBV7-3 to TRBJ2-1; D possibly corresponds to TRBD1 (5 bases). The CDR3 contains 17 residues. Germline V gives CDR1 SGHTA, CDR2 FQGTGA. The V gene lost 1 base and the J gene lost 11 bases, with 24 bases spanning the gap. CDR3 bases: TGTGCCAGCAGCTTAAATCCGGTTGGGGCAGGGTGGGTGAAGCAGTTCTTC. Its protein is CASSLNPVGAGWVKQFF.

The rearrangement joins TRBV7-6 to TRBJ1-1, with a tentative D call TRBD1 (5 bases). The ends were cut back, 4 bases at V and 3 bases at J, with 21 bases in the middle. The CDR3 is 17 amino acids. Germline loops: CDR1 SGHVS, CDR2 FNYEAQ. DNA for the CDR3: TGTGCCAGCAGCTCCCTTGGTTGGCAGGGTACGGACACTGAAGCTTTCTTT. Protein product: CASSSLGWQGTDTEAFF.

This clonotype came up a few times. The gene calls are TRBV20-1 and TRBJ2-7; 11 bases map to TRBD2. Germline values: CDR1 DFQATT, CDR2 SNEGSKA (reference sequence). The CDR3 runs to 15 residues. The trim removed 2 bases at V and 2 bases at J, leaving 5 bases unmatched. The DNA of the CDR3 is TGCAGTGCTAGACTAGCGGGGGGCCCCGCCTACGAGCAGTACTTC. Amino acid sequence: CSARLAGGPAYEQYF.

The chain combines TRBV6-7 with TRBJ2-7; 12 bases match TRBD2. TRBV6-7 is an open reading frame whose function is uncertain. With 7 bases clipped from V and 2 bases from J, the junction kept 9 bases outside the gene matches. The CDR3 is 16 amino acids. The CDR3 loop is CASTHRTSGAPYEQYF. CDR3 nucleotide sequence: TGTGCCAGCACGCACCGGACTAGCGGGGCTCCCTACGAGCAGTACTTC.

This clonotype was seen more than once but under ten times. The rearrangement links TRBV20-1 to TRBJ1-5; D call uncertain. V lost 3 bases, J lost 6 bases, and 12 bases lay in between. The CDR3 is 13 residues long. CDR1 DFQATT and CDR2 SNEGSKA come from the germline V gene (reference sequence). The CDR3 sequence is CSARVAMSQPQHF. The CDR3 DNA follows: TGCAGTGCTAGGGTAGCTATGAGTCAGCCCCAGCATTTT.

This clonotype was counted between two and nine times. V is TRBV5-1 and J is TRBJ2-1; D is unclear. The CDR3 is 19 amino acids. V was shortened by 2 bases and J by 9 bases, with 30 bases between the two germline ends. Germline values: CDR1 SGHRS, CDR2 YFSETQ. Here the CDR3 reads CASSLRSGPGTVYATEQFF. The CDR3 DNA is TGCGCCAGCAGCTTAAGATCAGGTCCCGGTACGGTTTATGCGACTGAGCAGTTCTTC.

Remarks on this clonotype: Compared with germline, one end of the junction differs, possibly owing to a read error. V usage is TRBV7-2 and J usage is TRBJ2-4, with 12 bases identical to TRBD1. The CDR3 consists of 16 residues. From germline, CDR1 is SGHTA and CDR2 FQGNSA. CDR3 DNA: TGTTCCAGCAGCTTATGGGGACAGGGGGCTTTGGACATTCAGTACTTC. Translated, it gives CSSSLWGQGALDIQYF.

The J gene is TRBJ1-2, the V gene TRBV12-3 or TRBV12-4; 8 bases are a match to TRBD1. The CDR3 has 15 amino acids. The trim removed 5 bases at V and 4 bases at J, leaving 9 bases unmatched. DNA of the CDR3: TGTGCCAGCAGTATTGCCAGGGGGCGAGGCTATGGCTACACCTTC. Translating it yields CASSIARGRGYGYTF.

The chain has TRBV9 and TRBJ1-2; D possibly corresponds to TRBD1 (5 bases). CDR1 is SGDLS and CDR2 is YYNGEE in the germline V gene. The V gene lost 4 bases and the J gene lost 8 bases, with 21 bases spanning the gap. CDR3 length equals 15 residues. In DNA form, the CDR3 reads TGTGCCAGCAGCCCGGATCGGGACCCCTTGAGGGGCTACACCTTC. It yields the protein CASSPDRDPLRGYTF.

This clonotype occurred a few times. The chain links TRBV12-5 to TRBJ2-5; the D gene is possibly TRBD2 (7 bases). From germline, CDR1 is LGHNT and CDR2 FRNRAP. The CDR3 loop spans 15 amino acids. The V gene lost 7 bases and the J gene lost 1 base, with 16 bases spanning the gap. The CDR3: CASAPGGPSQETQYF. In nucleotides, the CDR3 is TGTGCTAGTGCCCCCGGGGGGCCAAGCCAAGAGACCCAGTACTTC.

This chain links TRBV5-1 with TRBJ2-1; D is possibly TRBD2 (5 bases). Trimming left V 4 bases short and J 4 bases short, with 12 bases between. In germline, CDR1 is SGHRS, CDR2 YFSETQ. CDR3 length: 14 residues. The CDR3 region has the DNA TGCGCCAGCAGCCCCGAGGGCGTATACAATGAGCAGTTCTTC. Translation gives CASSPEGVYNEQFF.

The CDR3 DNA is TGTGCCAGCACAAAGGGCAGAAACTATGGCTACACCTTC. Translating gives CASTKGRNYGYTF. The J gene is TRBJ1-2, the V gene TRBV11-3; D unclear. The V and J ends lost 7 bases and 2 bases respectively, with 11 bases between them. The CDR3 contains 13 residues. Germline assignment: CDR1 SGHNT and CDR2 YENEEA.

This clonotype was counted only a few times. The genes are TRBV20-1 and TRBJ2-1, with TRBD2 matching 8 bases. Germline CDR1 reads DFQATT; CDR2 reads SNEGSKA (reference sequence). The CDR3 is 15 amino acids. With V trimmed by 2 bases and J by 3 bases, 6 bases remained unmatched. The CDR3 bases are TGCAGTGCTAGACGCCGTCTAGCGGGCTACAATGAGCAGTTCTTC. It specifies CSARRRLAGYNEQFF.

V and J are TRBV27 and TRBJ2-5; D is ambiguous. The germline V gene encodes CDR1 MNHEY and CDR2 SMNVEV (reference sequence). There are 15 residues in the CDR3. V was cut by 1 base and J by 11 bases, with 20 bases left in between. As DNA, the CDR3 is TGTGCCAGCAGTTTATTCAAGACCCACTTTGAAGAGCAGTACTTC. Translation: CASSLFKTHFEEQYF.

V and J are TRBV27 and TRBJ2-6; no definite D call. In germline, CDR1 is MNHEY, CDR2 SMNVEV (reference sequence). This CDR3 comprises 15 residues. The V gene lost 7 bases and the J gene lost 2 bases, with 12 bases spanning the gap. This CDR3 is CASTGGQTGANVLTF. CDR3 DNA sequence: TGTGCCAGCACGGGCGGTCAAACTGGGGCCAACGTCCTGACTTTC.

There are a few counts of this clonotype. The chain links TRBV7-2 to TRBJ1-2; 7 nucleotides agree with TRBD1. The CDR3 totals 18 residues. V gave up 1 base and J gave up 3 bases; unmatched junction bases: 14. From germline, CDR1 is SGHTA and CDR2 FQGNSA. This chain's CDR3 is CASSLVLANRGFYYGYTF. The CDR3 DNA is TGTGCCAGCAGCTTAGTCCTTGCCAACAGGGGTTTTTACTATGGCTACACCTTC.

In DNA, the CDR3 is TGCGCCAGCAGCTCCACCGGGACAGGGGTGGGGAATGAGCAGTTCTTC. Translated, it gives CASSSTGTGVGNEQFF. The chain employs TRBV5-1 and TRBJ2-1; 10 bases are shared with TRBD1. The CDR3 consists of 16 residues. The trim removed 3 bases at V and 7 bases at J, leaving 10 bases unmatched. Germline values: CDR1 SGHRS, CDR2 YFSETQ.

Concerning this clonotype: One junction end does not reproduce the germline sequence, and a read error may be involved. The chain is built from TRBV10-3 and TRBJ1-2; the D gene is possibly TRBD1 (5 bases). Per the germline V gene, CDR1 is ENHRY and CDR2 is SYGVKD. The CDR3 loop spans 14 amino acids. The DNA of the CDR3 is TGTGCCATCAGTGGGACACTAGCTAACCATGGCTACACCTTC. Translated: CAISGTLANHGYTF.

This clonotype occurred a few times. A junction boundary mismatches the germline segment, possibly from a read error. The chain recombines TRBV7-8 with TRBJ2-5; weak D call: TRBD1 (6 bases). The CDR3 totals 14 residues. Germline loops: CDR1 SGHVS, CDR2 FQNEAQ. The CDR3 is CASSLGWGQEAQYF. The CDR3 DNA sequence: TGTGCCAGCAGCTTAGGGTGGGGACAAGAGGCCCAGTACTTC.

This clonotype was found a few times. CDR3 sequence reads: CASGEYRGGVGYTF. CDR3 nucleotide sequence: TGTGCCAGCGGCGAATACAGGGGAGGAGTTGGCTACACCTTC. V is TRBV7-2 and J is TRBJ1-2; 7 nucleotides align to TRBD1. The ends lost 8 bases at V and 7 bases at J; junction bases unmatched: 13. The CDR3 contains 14 residues. Germline V gene data show CDR1 as SGHTA and CDR2 as FQGNSA.